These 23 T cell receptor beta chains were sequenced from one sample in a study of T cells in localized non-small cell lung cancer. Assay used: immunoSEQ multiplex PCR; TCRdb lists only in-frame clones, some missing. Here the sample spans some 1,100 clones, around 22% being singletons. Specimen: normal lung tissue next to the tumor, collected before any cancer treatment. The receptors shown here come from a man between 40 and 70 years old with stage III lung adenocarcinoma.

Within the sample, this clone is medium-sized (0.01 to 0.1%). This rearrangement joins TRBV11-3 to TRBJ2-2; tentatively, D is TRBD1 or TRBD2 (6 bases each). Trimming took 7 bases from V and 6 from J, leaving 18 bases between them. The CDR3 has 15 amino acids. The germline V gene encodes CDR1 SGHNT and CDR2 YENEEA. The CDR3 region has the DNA TGTGCCAGCAAAGGGGGAGGTTTTTCGTCCGGGGAGCTGTTTTTT. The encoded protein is CASKGGGFSSGELFF.

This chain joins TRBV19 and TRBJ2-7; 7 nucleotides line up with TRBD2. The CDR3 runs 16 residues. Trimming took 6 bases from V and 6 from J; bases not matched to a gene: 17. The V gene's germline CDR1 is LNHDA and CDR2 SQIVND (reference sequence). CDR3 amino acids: CASSRGGAAGAGEQYF. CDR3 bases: TGTGCCAGTAGCCGCGGGGGAGCGGCCGGAGCGGGCGAGCAGTACTTC.

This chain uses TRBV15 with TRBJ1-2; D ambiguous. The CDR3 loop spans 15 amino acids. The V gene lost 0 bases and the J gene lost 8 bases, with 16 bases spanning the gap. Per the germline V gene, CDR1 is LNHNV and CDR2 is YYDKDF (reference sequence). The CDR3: CATSRDDNQPGGYTF. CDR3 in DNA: TGTGCCACCAGCAGAGACGATAACCAGCCCGGGGGCTACACCTTC.

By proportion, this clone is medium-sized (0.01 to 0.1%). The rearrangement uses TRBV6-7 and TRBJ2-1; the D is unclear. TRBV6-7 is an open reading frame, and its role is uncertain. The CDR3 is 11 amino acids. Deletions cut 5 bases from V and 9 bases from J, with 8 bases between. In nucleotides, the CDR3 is TGTGCCAGCAGTACGAGTTCTGAGCAGTTCTTC. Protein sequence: CASSTSSEQFF.

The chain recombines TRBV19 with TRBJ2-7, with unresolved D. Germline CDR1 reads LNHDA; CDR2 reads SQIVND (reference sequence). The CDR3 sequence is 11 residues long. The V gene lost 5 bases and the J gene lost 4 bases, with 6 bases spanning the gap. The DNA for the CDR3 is TGTGCCAGTAGTGGGTCTTACGAGCAGTACTTC. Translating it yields CASSGSYEQYF.

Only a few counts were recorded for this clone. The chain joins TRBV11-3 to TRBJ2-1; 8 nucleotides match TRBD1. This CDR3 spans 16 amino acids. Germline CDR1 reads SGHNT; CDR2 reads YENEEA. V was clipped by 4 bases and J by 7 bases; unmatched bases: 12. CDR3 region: CASSSSTGDWANEQFF. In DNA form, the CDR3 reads TGTGCCAGCAGCTCGTCGACAGGGGATTGGGCGAATGAGCAGTTCTTC. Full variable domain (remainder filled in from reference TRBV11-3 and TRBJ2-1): EAGVVQSPRYKIIEKKQPVAFWCNPISGHNTLYWYLQNLGQGPELLIRYENEEAVDDSQLPKDRFSAERLKGVDSTLKIQPAELGDSAVYLCASSSSTGDWANEQFFGPGTRLTVL.

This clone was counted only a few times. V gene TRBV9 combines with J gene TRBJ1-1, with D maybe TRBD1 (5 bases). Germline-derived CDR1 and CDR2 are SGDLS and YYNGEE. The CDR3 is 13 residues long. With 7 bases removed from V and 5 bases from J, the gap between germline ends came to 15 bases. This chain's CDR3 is CASCGGDGTEAFF. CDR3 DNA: TGTGCCAGCTGTGGAGGGGATGGTACTGAAGCTTTCTTT.

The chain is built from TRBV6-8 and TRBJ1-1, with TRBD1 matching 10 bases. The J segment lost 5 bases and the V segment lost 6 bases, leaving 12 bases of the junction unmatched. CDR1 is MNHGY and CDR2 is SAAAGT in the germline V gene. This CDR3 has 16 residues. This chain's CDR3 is CASSSGGQGDWTEAFF. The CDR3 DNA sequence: TGTGCCAGCAGCTCAGGTGGACAGGGGGATTGGACTGAAGCTTTCTTT.

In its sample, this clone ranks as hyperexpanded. The CDR3 here is CSGASGGWNTEAFF. The CDR3 bases are TGCAGCGGTGCATCAGGGGGCTGGAACACTGAAGCTTTCTTT. The V and J genes are TRBV29-1 and TRBJ1-1, with 8 bases lining up with TRBD1. There are 14 residues in the CDR3. With V trimmed by 7 bases and J by 1 base, 8 bases remained unmatched. Per the germline V gene, CDR1 is SQVTM and CDR2 is ANQGSEA.

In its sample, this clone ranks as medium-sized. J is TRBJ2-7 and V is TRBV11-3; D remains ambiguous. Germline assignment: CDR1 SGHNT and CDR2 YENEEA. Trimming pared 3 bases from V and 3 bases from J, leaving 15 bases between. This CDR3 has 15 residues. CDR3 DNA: TGTGCCAGCAGCTTGGGTCGAGCGAACCACTACGAGCAGTACTTC. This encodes CASSLGRANHYEQYF.

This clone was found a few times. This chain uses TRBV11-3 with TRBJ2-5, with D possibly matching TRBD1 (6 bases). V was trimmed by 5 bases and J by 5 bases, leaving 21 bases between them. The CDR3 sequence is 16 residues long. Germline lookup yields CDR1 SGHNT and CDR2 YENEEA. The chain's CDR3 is CASSPGGTTRRETQYF. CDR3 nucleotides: TGTGCCAGCAGCCCCGGTGGGACAACAAGGAGGGAGACCCAGTACTTC.

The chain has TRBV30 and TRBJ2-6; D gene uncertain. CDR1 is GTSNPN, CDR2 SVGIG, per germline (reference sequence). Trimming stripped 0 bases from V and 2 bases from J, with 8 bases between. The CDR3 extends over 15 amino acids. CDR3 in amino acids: CAWSVVLPGANVLTF. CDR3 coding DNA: TGTGCCTGGAGTGTCGTCCTGCCTGGGGCCAACGTCCTGACTTTC.

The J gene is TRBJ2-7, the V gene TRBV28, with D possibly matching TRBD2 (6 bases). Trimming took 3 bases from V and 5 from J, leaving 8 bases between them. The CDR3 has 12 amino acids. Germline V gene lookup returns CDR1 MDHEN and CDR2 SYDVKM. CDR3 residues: CASSLGGDEQYF. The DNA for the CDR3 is TGTGCCAGCAGTTTGGGCGGGGACGAGCAGTACTTC.

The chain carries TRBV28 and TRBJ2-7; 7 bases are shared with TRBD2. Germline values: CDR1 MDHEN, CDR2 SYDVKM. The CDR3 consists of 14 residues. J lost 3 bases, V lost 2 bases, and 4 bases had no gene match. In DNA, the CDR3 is TGTGCCAGCAGTTTAGGGAGGGAAGGCTACGAGCAGTACTTC. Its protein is CASSLGREGYEQYF. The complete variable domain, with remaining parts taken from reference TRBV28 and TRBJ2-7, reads DVKVTQSSRYLVKRTGEKVFLECVQDMDHENMFWYRQDPGLGLRLIYFSYDVKMKEKGDIPEGYSVSREKKERFSLILESASTNQTSMYLCASSLGREGYEQYFGPGTRLTVT.

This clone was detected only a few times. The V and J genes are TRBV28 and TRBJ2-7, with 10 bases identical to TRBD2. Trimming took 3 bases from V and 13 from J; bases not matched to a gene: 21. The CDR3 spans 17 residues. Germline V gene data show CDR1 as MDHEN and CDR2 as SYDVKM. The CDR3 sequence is CASSFFSLAGPLTRSYF. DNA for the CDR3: TGTGCCAGCAGTTTTTTTTCACTAGCGGGACCCCTCACAAGATCTTACTTC.

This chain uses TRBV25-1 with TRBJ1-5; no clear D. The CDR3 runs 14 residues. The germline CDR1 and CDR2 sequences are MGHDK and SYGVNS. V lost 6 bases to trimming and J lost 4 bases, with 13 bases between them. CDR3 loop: CASRLDGENQPQHF. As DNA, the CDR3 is TGTGCCAGCAGACTCGACGGTGAAAATCAGCCCCAGCATTTT.

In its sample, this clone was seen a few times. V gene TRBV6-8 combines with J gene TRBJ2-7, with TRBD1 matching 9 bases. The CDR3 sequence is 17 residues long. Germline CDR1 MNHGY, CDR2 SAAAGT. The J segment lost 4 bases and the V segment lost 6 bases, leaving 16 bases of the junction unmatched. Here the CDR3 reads CASSPGRDRVGPYEQYF. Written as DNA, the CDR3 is TGTGCCAGCAGCCCTGGCCGGGACAGGGTTGGGCCTTACGAGCAGTACTTC.

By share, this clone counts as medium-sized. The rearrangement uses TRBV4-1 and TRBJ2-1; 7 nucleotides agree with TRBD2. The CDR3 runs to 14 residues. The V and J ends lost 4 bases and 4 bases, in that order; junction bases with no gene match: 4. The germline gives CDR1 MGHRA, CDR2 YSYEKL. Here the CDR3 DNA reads TGCGCCAGCAGCCTAGGGAGGGGATACAATGAGCAGTTCTTC. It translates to CASSLGRGYNEQFF.

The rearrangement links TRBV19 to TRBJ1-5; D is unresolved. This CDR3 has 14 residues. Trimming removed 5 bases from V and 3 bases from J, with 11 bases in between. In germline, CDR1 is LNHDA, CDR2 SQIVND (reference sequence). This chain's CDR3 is CASSPLLNNQPQHF. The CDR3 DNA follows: TGTGCCAGTAGTCCCTTGCTCAACAATCAGCCCCAGCATTTT.

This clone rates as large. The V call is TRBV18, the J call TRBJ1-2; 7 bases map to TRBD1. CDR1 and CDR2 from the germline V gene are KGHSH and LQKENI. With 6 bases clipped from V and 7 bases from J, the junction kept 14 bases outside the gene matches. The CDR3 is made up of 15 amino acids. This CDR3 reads CASSTDQDRRGGYTF. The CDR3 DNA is TGTGCCAGCTCGACTGACCAGGACAGGCGGGGTGGCTACACCTTC.

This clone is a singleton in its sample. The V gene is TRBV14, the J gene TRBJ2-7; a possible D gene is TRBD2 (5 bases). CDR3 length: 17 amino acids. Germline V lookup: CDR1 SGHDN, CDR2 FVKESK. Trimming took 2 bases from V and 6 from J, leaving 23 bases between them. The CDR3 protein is CASSQWARRTARAEQYF. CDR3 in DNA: TGTGCCAGCAGCCAATGGGCTCGGAGGACTGCTCGTGCCGAGCAGTACTTC.

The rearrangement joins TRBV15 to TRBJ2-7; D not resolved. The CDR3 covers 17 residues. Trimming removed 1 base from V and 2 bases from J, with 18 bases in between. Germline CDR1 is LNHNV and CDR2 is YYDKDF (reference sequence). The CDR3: CATSRAVGPAATYEQYF. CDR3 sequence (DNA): TGTGCCACCAGCAGAGCCGTGGGCCCGGCCGCGACCTACGAGCAGTACTTC. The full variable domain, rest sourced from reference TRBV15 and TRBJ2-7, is DAMVIQNPRYQVTQFGKPVTLSCSQTLNHNVMYWYQQKSSQAPKLLFHYYDKDFNNEADTPDNFQSRRPNTSFCFLDIRSPGLGDTAMYLCATSRAVGPAATYEQYFGPGTRLTVT.

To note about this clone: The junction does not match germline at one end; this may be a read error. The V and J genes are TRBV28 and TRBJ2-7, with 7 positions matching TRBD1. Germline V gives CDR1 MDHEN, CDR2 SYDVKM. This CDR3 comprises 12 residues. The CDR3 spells CASSSTDRELTF. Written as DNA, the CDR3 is TGTGCCAGCAGTTCTACTGACAGGGAACTAACCTTC.